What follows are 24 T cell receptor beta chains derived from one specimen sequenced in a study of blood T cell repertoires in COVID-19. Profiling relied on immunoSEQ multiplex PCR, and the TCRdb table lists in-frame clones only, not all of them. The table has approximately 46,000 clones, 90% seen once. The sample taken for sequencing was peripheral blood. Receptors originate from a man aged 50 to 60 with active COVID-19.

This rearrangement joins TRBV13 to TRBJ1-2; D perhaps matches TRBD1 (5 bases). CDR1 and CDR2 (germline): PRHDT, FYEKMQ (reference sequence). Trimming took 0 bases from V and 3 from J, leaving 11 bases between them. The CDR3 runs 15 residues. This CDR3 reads CASSLGSGGDYGYTF. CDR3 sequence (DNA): TGTGCCAGCAGCTTAGGGTCCGGGGGGGACTATGGCTACACCTTC.

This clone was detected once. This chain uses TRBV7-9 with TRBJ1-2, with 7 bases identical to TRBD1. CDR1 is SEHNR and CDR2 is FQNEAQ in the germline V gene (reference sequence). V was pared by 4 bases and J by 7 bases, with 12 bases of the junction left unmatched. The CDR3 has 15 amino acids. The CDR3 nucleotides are TGTGCCAGCAGCTCAGAGCGACAGGGCTACTCTGGCTACACCTTC. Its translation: CASSSERQGYSGYTF.

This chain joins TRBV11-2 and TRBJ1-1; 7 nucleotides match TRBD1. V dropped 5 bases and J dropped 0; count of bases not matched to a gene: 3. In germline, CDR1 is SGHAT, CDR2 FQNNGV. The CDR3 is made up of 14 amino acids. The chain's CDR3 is CASSADRMNTEAFF. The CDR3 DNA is TGTGCCAGCAGCGCGGACAGGATGAACACTGAAGCTTTCTTT.

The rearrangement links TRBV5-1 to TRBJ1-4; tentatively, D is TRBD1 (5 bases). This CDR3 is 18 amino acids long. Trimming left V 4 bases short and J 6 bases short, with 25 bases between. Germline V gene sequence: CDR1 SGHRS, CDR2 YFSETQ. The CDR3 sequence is CASSELDIIATMHEKLFF. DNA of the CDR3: TGCGCCAGCAGCGAGTTGGACATTATCGCTACAATGCATGAAAAACTGTTTTTT.

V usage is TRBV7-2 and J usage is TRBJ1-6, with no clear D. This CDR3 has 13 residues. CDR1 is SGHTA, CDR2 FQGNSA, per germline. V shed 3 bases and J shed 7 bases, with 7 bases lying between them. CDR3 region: CASSLGRNSPLHF. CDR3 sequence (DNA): TGTGCCAGCAGCTTGGGCCGAAATTCACCCCTCCACTTT.

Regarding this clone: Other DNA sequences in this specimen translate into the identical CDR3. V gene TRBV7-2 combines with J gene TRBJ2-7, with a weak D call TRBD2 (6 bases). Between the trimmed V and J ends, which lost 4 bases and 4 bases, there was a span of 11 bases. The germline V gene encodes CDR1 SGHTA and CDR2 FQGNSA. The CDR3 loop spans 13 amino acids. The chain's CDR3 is CASSSRRGYEQYF. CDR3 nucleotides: TGTGCCAGCAGCTCCCGGCGGGGTTACGAGCAGTACTTC.

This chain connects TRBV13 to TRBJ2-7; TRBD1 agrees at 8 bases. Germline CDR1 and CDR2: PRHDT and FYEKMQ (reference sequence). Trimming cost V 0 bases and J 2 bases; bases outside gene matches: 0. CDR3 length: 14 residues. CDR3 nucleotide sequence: TGTGCCAGCAGCTTAGGGGACAGGGCCTACGAGCAGTACTTC. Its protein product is CASSLGDRAYEQYF.

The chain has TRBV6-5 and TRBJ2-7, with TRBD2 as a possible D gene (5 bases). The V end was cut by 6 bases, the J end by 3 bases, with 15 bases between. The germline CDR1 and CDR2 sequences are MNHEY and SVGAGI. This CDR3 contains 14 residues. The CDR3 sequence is CASSPPGKNYEQYF. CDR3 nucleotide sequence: TGTGCCAGCAGCCCCCCGGGGAAAAACTACGAGCAGTACTTC.

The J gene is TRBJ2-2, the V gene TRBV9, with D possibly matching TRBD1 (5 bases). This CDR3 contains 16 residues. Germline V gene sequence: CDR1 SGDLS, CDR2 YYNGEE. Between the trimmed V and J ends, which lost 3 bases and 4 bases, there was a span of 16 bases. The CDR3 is CASSGRGPGGTGELFF. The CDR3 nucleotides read TGTGCCAGCAGCGGAAGGGGCCCTGGTGGCACCGGGGAGCTGTTTTTT.

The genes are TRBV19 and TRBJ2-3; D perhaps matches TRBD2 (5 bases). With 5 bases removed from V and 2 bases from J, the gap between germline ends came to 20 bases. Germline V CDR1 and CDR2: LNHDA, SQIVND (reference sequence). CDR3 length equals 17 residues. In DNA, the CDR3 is TGTGCCAGTAGTCCAAGGGTAGCGCGAGAATTCACAGATACGCAGTATTTT. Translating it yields CASSPRVAREFTDTQYF.

CDR3 amino acids: CASSPTGISNQPQHF. The CDR3 region has the DNA TGTGCCAGCAGCCCGACAGGGATAAGCAATCAGCCCCAGCATTTT. The V call is TRBV9, the J call TRBJ1-5, with 7 bases matching TRBD1. Trimming cost V 4 bases and J 1 base; bases outside gene matches: 5. CDR1 and CDR2 (germline): SGDLS, YYNGEE. The CDR3 is 15 amino acids.

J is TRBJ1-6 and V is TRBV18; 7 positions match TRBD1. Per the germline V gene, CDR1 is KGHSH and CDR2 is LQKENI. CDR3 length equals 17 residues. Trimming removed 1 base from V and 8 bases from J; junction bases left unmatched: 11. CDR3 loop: CASSPLPRTGSDSPLHF. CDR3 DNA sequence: TGTGCCAGCTCACCACTTCCCCGGACAGGCTCGGATTCACCCCTCCACTTT. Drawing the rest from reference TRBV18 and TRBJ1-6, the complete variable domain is NAGVMQNPRHLVRRRGQEARLRCSPMKGHSHVYWYRQLPEEGLKFMVYLQKENIIDESGMPKERFSAEFPKEGPSILRIQQVVRGDSAAYFCASSPLPRTGSDSPLHFGNGTRLTVT.

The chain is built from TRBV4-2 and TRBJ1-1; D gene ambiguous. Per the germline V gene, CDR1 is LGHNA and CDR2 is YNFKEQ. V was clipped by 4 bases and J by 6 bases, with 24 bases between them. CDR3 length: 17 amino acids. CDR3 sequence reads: CASSLVGETLRAPEAFF. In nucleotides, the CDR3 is TGTGCCAGCAGCCTTGTCGGGGAAACCCTAAGGGCCCCTGAAGCTTTCTTT.

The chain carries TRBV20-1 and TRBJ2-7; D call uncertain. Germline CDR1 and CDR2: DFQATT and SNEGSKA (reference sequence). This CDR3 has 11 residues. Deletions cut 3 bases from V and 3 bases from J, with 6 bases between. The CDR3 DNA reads TGCAGTGCTAGTTCTCGCTACGAGCAGTACTTC. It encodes CSASSRYEQYF.

In DNA, the CDR3 is TGTGCCAGCAGCTTGCGGACAGGGGGCGACTATGGCTACACCTTC. It encodes CASSLRTGGDYGYTF. The chain links TRBV7-9 to TRBJ1-2; TRBD1 agrees at 11 bases. Germline-derived CDR1 and CDR2 are SEHNR and FQNEAQ (reference sequence). With V trimmed by 3 bases and J by 3 bases, 3 bases remained unmatched. The CDR3 contains 15 residues.

CDR3 DNA: TGCGCCAGGACGGGACAGGGGGCGTGTACCGGGGAGCTGTTTTTT. Its translation: CARTGQGACTGELFF. The chain recombines TRBV10-1 with TRBJ2-2, with TRBD1 matching over 12 bases. With 9 bases clipped from V and 5 bases from J, the junction kept 7 bases outside the gene matches. Germline loops: CDR1 WNHNN, CDR2 SYGVQD (reference sequence). This CDR3 is built from 15 residues.

CDR3 bases: TGTGCCAGCTCACACAAGGACAGGGGCACTGAAGCTTTCTTT. Its translation is CASSHKDRGTEAFF. The chain combines TRBV18 with TRBJ1-1; 9 nucleotides agree with TRBD1. Germline values: CDR1 KGHSH, CDR2 LQKENI. Trimming took 4 bases from V and 4 from J; bases not matched to a gene: 4. The CDR3 totals 14 residues.

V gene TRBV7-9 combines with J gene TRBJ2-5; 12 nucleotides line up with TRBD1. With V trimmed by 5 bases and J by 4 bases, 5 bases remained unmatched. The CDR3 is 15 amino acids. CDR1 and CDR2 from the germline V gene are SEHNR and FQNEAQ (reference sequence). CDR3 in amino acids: CASSRDRGPPETQYF. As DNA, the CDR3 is TGTGCCAGCAGCCGGGACAGGGGGCCCCCAGAGACCCAGTACTTC. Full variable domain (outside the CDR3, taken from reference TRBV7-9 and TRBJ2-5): DTGVSQNPRHKITKRGQNVTFRCDPISEHNRLYWYRQTLGQGPEFLTYFQNEAQLEKSRLLSDRFSAERPKGSFSTLEIQRTEQGDSAMYLCASSRDRGPPETQYFGPGTRLLVL.

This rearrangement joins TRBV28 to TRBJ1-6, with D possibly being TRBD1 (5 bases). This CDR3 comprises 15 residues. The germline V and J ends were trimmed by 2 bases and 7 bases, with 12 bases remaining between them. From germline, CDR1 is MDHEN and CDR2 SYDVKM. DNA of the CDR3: TGTGCCAGCAGTTTAGCATGGGGGAGGAATTCACCCCTCCACTTT. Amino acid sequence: CASSLAWGRNSPLHF.

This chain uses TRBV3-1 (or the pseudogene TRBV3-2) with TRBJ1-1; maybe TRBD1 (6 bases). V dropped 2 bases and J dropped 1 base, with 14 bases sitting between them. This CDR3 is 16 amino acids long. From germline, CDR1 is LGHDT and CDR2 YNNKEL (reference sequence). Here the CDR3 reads CASSQYPRTENTEAFF. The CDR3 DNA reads TGTGCCAGCAGCCAATATCCACGGACAGAGAACACTGAAGCTTTCTTT.

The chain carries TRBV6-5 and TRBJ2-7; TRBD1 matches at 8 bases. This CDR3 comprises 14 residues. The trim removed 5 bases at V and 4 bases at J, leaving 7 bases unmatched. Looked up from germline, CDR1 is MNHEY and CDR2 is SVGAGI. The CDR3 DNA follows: TGTGCCAGCAGTCCGCGGACAGGGCCTTACGAGCAGTACTTC. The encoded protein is CASSPRTGPYEQYF.

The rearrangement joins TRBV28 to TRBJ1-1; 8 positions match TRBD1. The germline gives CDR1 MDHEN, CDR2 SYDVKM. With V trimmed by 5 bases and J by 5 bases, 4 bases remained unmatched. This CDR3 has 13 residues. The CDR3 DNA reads TGTGCCAGCAGTGGGACAGGTTTTACTGAAGCTTTCTTT. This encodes CASSGTGFTEAFF.

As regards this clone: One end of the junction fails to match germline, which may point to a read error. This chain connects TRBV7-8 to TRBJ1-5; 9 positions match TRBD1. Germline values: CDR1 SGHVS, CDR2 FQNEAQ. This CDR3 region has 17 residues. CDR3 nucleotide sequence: TGTGCCAGCAGCGTAGCGCTCGGGACAGGGCCCAATCAGCCCCAGCATTTT. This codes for CASSVALGTGPNQPQHF.

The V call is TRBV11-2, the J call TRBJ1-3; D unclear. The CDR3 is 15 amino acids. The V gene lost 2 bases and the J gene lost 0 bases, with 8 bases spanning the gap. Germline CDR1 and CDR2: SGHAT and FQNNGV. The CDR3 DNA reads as TGTGCCAGCAGCTTACTGTTCCGCTCTGGAAACACCATATATTTT. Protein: CASSLLFRSGNTIYF.